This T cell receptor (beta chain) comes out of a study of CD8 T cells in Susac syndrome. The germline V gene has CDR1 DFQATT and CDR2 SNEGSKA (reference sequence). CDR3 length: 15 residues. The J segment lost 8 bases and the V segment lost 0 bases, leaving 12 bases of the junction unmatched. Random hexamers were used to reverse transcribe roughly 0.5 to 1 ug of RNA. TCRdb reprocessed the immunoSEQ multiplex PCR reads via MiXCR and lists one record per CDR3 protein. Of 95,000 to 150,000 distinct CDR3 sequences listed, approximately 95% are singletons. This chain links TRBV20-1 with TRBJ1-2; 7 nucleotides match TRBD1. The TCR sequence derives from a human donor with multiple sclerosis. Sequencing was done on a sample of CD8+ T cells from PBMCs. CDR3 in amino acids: CSARDPNRGGEGYTF. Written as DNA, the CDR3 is TGCAGTGCTAGAGATCCGAACAGGGGAGGAGAGGGCTACACCTTC.